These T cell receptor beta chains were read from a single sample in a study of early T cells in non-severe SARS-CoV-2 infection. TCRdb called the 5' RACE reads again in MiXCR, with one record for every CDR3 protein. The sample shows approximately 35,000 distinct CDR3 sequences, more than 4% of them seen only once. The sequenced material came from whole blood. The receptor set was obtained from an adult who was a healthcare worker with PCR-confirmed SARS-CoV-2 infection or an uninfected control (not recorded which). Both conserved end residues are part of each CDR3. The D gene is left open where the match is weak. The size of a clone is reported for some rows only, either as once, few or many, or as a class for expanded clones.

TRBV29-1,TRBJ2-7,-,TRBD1,CSVTGGKGGEQYF,TGCAGCGTGACAGGGGGCAAAGGTGGCGAGCAGTACTTC
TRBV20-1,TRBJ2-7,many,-,CSARQGSEQYF,TGCAGTGCTAGACAGGGAAGCGAGCAGTACTTC
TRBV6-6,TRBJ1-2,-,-,CASSYEEIYGYTF,TGTGCCAGCAGTTATGAGGAGATCTATGGCTACACCTTC
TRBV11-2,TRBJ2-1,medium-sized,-,CASSLVGGREQFF,TGTGCCAGCAGCTTAGTCGGGGGTCGTGAGCAGTTCTTC
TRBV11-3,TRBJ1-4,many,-,CASSLRGGEKLFF,TGTGCCAGCAGCTTAAGGGGAGGTGAAAAACTGTTTTTT
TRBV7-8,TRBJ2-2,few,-,CASSVTPLTGELFF,TGTGCCAGCAGCGTAACTCCTCTCACCGGGGAGCTGTTTTTT
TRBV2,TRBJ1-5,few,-,CASSLGAASNQPQHF,TGTGCCAGCAGTCTTGGGGCAGCGAGCAATCAGCCCCAGCATTTT
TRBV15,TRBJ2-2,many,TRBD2,CATSTRTSGGELFF,TGTGCCACCAGCACCCGGACTAGTGGAGGGGAGCTGTTTTTT
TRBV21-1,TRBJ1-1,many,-,CASSKTVREGTEAFF,TGTGCCAGCAGCAAAACGGTTCGGGAGGGCACTGAAGCTTTCTTT
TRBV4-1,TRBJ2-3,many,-,CASSQEGRPSGTDTQYF,TGCGCCAGCAGCCAAGAGGGCAGACCGAGCGGCACAGATACGCAGTATTTT
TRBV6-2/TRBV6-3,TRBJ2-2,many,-,CASSSGGYTGELFF,TGTGCCAGCAGTTCTGGGGGCTACACCGGGGAGCTGTTTTTT
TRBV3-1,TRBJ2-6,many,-,CASSRQGGPNVLTF,TGTGCCAGCAGCCGACAGGGAGGGCCCAACGTCCTGACTTTC
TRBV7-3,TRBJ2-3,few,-,CASSLKSTDTQYF,TGTGCCAGCAGCTTAAAGAGCACAGATACGCAGTATTTT
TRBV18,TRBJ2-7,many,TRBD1,CASSLTTGGAPYEQYF,TGTGCCAGCTCACTCACAACAGGGGGCGCTCCCTACGAGCAGTACTTC
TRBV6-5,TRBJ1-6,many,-,CASRPGASYNSPLHF,TGTGCCAGCAGGCCAGGTGCCTCCTATAATTCACCCCTCCACTTT
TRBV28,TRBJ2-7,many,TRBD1,CASLTPGQVDEQYF,TGTGCCAGCTTGACACCGGGACAGGTCGACGAGCAGTACTTC
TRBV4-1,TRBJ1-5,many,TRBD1,CASSHSDRARNQPQHF,TGCGCCAGCAGCCATTCGGACAGGGCACGCAATCAGCCCCAGCATTTT
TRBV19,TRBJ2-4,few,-,CASSNPLGAKNIQYF,TGTGCCAGTAGTAACCCACTTGGGGCCAAAAACATTCAGTACTTC
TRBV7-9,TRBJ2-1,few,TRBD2,CASSTGLVEQFF,TGTGCCAGCAGCACTGGACTAGTTGAGCAGTTCTTC
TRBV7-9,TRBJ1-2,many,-,CASSLAFQDYGYTF,TGTGCCAGCAGCTTAGCTTTCCAAGACTATGGCTACACCTTC
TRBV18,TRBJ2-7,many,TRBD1,CASSQDRTYEQYF,TGTGCCAGCTCCCAGGACAGGACCTACGAGCAGTACTTC
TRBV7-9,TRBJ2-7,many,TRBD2,CASSLGSGSYEQYF,TGTGCCAGCAGCCTAGGTAGCGGGAGCTACGAGCAGTACTTC
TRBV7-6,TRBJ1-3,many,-,CASSSVPGNTIYF,TGTGCCAGCAGCTCCGTACCGGGAAACACCATATATTTT
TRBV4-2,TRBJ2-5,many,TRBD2,CASSLRLAGPEETQYF,TGTGCCAGCAGCCTCCGACTAGCGGGGCCGGAAGAGACCCAGTACTTC
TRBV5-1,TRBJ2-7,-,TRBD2,CASSLAGLHEQYF,TGCGCCAGCAGCTTGGCGGGACTACACGAGCAGTACTTC
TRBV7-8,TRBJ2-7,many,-,CASRPTGLTYEQYF,TGTGCCAGCAGGCCTACAGGGCTTACTTACGAGCAGTACTTC
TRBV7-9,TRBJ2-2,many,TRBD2,CASSLGLAGITDIPTGELFF,TGTGCCAGCAGCTTAGGACTAGCGGGGATAACGGATATTCCGACCGGGGAGCTGTTTTTT
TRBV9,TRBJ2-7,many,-,CASSGGLSYEQYF,TGTGCCAGCAGCGGGGGCCTCTCCTACGAGCAGTACTTC
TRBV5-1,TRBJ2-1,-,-,CASSPGTHRVNEQFF,TGCGCCAGCAGTCCCGGTACCCACAGGGTCAATGAGCAGTTCTTC
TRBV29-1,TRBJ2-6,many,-,CSVATGRSGANVLTF,TGCAGCGTTGCCACGGGAAGATCTGGGGCCAACGTCCTGACTTTC
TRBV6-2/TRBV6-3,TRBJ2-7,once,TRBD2,CASSFPGLAGDEQYF,TGTGCCAGCAGTTTCCCGGGACTAGCGGGGGACGAGCAGTACTTC
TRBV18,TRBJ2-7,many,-,CASSPAGVGEQYF,TGTGCCAGCTCACCGGCAGGCGTCGGCGAGCAGTACTTC
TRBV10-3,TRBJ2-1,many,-,CAISERSSYNEQFF,TGTGCCATCAGTGAGAGGAGCTCCTACAATGAGCAGTTCTTC
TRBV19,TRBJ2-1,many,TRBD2,CASSGGAGEQFF,TGTGCCAGTAGTGGAGGAGCGGGGGAGCAGTTCTTC
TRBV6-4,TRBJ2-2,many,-,CASSDRGTGELFF,TGTGCCAGCAGTGACAGGGGCACCGGGGAGCTGTTTTTT
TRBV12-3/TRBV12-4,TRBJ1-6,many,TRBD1,CASTRDRGHSPLHF,TGTGCCAGCACCAGGGACAGGGGCCATTCACCCCTCCACTTT
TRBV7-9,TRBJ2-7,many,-,CASSDGSSYEQYF,TGTGCCAGCAGCGATGGGTCCTCCTACGAGCAGTACTTC
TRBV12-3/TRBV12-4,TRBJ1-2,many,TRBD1,CASSFSGQGNYGYTF,TGTGCCAGCAGTTTCTCAGGACAGGGAAACTATGGCTACACCTTC
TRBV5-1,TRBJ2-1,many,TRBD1,CASSRGTQGDEQFF,TGCGCCAGCAGCCGAGGGACCCAGGGGGATGAGCAGTTCTTC
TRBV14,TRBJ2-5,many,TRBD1,CASSRGQASRKETQYF,TGTGCCAGCAGCCGCGGACAGGCGTCAAGGAAAGAGACCCAGTACTTC
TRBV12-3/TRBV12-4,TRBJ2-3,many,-,CASSLPPHLAGSADTQYF,TGTGCCAGCAGCCTCCCCCCACACCTAGCCGGGAGTGCAGATACGCAGTATTTT
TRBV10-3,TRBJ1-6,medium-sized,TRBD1,CAISEPEQGDNSPLHF,TGTGCCATCAGTGAGCCAGAACAGGGGGATAATTCACCCCTCCACTTT
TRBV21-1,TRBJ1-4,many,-,CASQGLWAREKLFF,TGTGCCAGCCAGGGATTGTGGGCTCGCGAAAAACTGTTTTTT
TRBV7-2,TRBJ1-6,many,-,CASSLRSALDNSPLHF,TGTGCCAGCAGCTTACGGTCCGCCTTAGATAATTCACCCCTCCACTTT
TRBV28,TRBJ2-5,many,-,CASSVLGQETQYF,TGTGCCAGCAGTGTACTGGGACAAGAGACCCAGTACTTC
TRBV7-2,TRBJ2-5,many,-,CASSPGIQETQYF,TGTGCCAGCAGCCCCGGGATCCAAGAGACCCAGTACTTC
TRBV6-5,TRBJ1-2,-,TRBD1,CASSYSGQGYGYTF,TGTGCCAGCAGTTACTCCGGACAGGGATATGGCTACACCTTC
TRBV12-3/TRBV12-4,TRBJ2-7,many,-,CASSLGQGSYEQYF,TGTGCCAGCAGTTTAGGGCAGGGGTCCTACGAGCAGTACTTC
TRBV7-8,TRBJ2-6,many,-,CASSPYRVLAPGANVLTF,TGTGCCAGCAGCCCGTACAGGGTCCTCGCCCCTGGGGCCAACGTCCTGACTTTC
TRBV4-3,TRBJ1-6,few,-,CASSQYRAPNSPLHF,TGCGCCAGCAGCCAATACAGGGCCCCTAATTCACCCCTCCACTTT
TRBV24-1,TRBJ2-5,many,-,CATSEPTGAQETQYF,TGTGCCACCAGTGAACCGACAGGTGCCCAAGAGACCCAGTACTTC
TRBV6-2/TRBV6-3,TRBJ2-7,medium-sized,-,CASSYSVDITSEQYF,TGTGCCAGCAGTTACTCCGTGGACATAACCTCCGAGCAGTACTTC
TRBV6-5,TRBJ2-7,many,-,CASSPGAPYEQYF,TGTGCCAGCAGCCCCGGGGCACCCTACGAGCAGTACTTC
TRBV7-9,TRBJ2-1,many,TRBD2,CASSFGLAVTYNEQFF,TGTGCCAGCAGCTTTGGACTAGCGGTTACCTACAATGAGCAGTTCTTC
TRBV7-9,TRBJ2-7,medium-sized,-,CASSSDRTTKEIYEQYF,TGTGCCAGCAGCTCGGACAGAACCACAAAGGAAATCTACGAGCAGTACTTC
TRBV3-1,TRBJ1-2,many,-,CASSLQLVASGHGYTF,TGTGCCAGCAGCCTACAACTTGTGGCGTCGGGGCATGGCTACACCTTC
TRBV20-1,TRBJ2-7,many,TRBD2,CSASLASGNGEQYF,TGCAGTGCTAGTCTGGCTAGCGGGAATGGCGAGCAGTACTTC
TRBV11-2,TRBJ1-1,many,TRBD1,CASSPGTGFQNTEAFF,TGTGCCAGCAGTCCCGGGACAGGTTTCCAGAACACTGAAGCTTTCTTT